This T cell receptor beta chain appears in the sequencing data of a study of shared clonotypes between healthy human individuals. Turning to this clone: Its specificity is not known.

Study observations and caveats: The study generally estimated greater richness for naive than memory subsets.

Produced via immunoSEQ multiplex PCR; TCRdb's table is partial and in-frame only. Here the sample spans roughly 2 million clones, more than 90% being singletons. The CDR3 length is 13 residues. V was trimmed by 3 bases and J by 4 bases, leaving 9 bases between them. Germline lookup yields CDR1 KGHSH and CDR2 LQKENI. Sequencing was performed on naive CD4+ T cells sorted from blood. The subset here: CD45RA+ positively selected. The V gene is TRBV18, the J gene TRBJ1-1, with D hard to call. The source is a man aged 18 to 29 in good health. The CDR3 DNA reads TGTGCCAGCTCACCGACGACGGGCACTGAAGCTTTCTTT. This codes for CASSPTTGTEAFF.